This entry is about one T cell receptor (beta chain). V shed 4 bases and J shed 3 bases, with 21 bases lying between them. CDR1 GTSNPN and CDR2 SVGIG come from the germline V gene (reference sequence). The CDR3 loop spans 16 amino acids. Profiling relied on immunoSEQ multiplex PCR, and the TCRdb table lists in-frame clones only, not all of them. This sample has around 300,000 clones, with about 83% found just once. The data stem from a study of blood T cell repertoires in COVID-19. Study at large: T cells, B-cell-depleted T cells, or PBMCs provided the cDNA or gDNA that served as material.

Sequencing used peripheral blood. The sequence came from a man under 40 with active or convalescent COVID-19. The rearrangement links TRBV30 to TRBJ2-5; D may be TRBD2 (6 bases). CDR3 protein: CAWTTGTHGLEETQYF. Here the CDR3 DNA reads TGTGCCTGGACAACCGGGACTCACGGATTAGAAGAGACCCAGTACTTC.